Below, 28 T cell receptor beta chains from the same sample are listed, as sequenced in a study of T cells after yellow fever vaccination. TCRdb reprocessed the 5' RACE reads via MiXCR and lists one record per CDR3 protein. The sample records about 500,000 distinct CDR3 sequences, roughly a sixth being singletons. Specimen: PBMCs, collected about 5 days after the first yellow fever vaccination. These receptors all stem from a man between 18 and 29 years old who received the YFV17D yellow fever vaccine.

This clonotype occurred a few times. The CDR3 DNA reads TGCGCCAGCAGCTTTGGCGGGATTACTGAAGCTTTCTTT. This codes for CASSFGGITEAFF. The chain recombines TRBV5-1 with TRBJ1-1; no firm D call. V lost 2 bases and J lost 5, with 10 bases in between. The CDR3 spans 13 residues. Germline CDR1 and CDR2: SGHRS and YFSETQ.

This clonotype was counted between two and nine times. This chain joins TRBV7-9 and TRBJ1-4, with TRBD1 matching over 7 bases. The CDR3 runs 15 residues. J lost 4 bases, V lost 5 bases, and 7 bases had no gene match. CDR1 is SEHNR, CDR2 FQNEAQ, per germline (reference sequence). DNA of the CDR3: TGTGCCAGCAGCCCAACGACAGGGAGTAATGAAAAACTGTTTTTT. Translation gives CASSPTTGSNEKLFF.

This clonotype was detected only a few times. The genes are TRBV6-1 and TRBJ2-7; perhaps TRBD1 as D (5 bases). V lost 5 bases and J lost 2, with 13 bases in between. Germline V gene data show CDR1 as MNHNS and CDR2 as SASEGT. This CDR3 contains 14 residues. The CDR3 sequence is CASSRFTGPYEQYF. The CDR3 DNA reads as TGTGCCAGCAGTCGGTTCACAGGTCCCTACGAGCAGTACTTC.

This clonotype was seen a few times. The CDR3: CASSFWDRGRGGYTF. CDR3 nucleotide sequence: TGCGCCAGCAGCTTTTGGGACAGGGGGCGTGGTGGCTACACCTTC. This rearrangement joins TRBV5-1 to TRBJ1-2, with 12 bases identical to TRBD1. V dropped 2 bases and J dropped 7; count of bases not matched to a gene: 6. The CDR3 runs to 15 residues. The V gene's germline CDR1 is SGHRS and CDR2 YFSETQ.

In its sample, this clonotype was seen many times. V usage is TRBV7-2 and J usage is TRBJ2-7; D is undetermined. Germline CDR1 and CDR2: SGHTA and FQGNSA. CDR3 length: 14 amino acids. V was trimmed by 3 bases and J by 0 bases, leaving 9 bases between them. The DNA for the CDR3 is TGTGCCAGCAGCTTCCGCGTCAGCTCCTACGAGCAGTACGTC. Its protein product is CASSFRVSSYEQYV.

The CDR3 DNA is TGTGCCACCAGTCAGGGCTTTCAGCCCCAGCATTTT. Protein: CATSQGFQPQHF. The gene calls are TRBV24-1 and TRBJ1-5; D possibly corresponds to TRBD1 (5 bases). With 6 bases removed from V and 6 bases from J, the gap between germline ends came to 8 bases. The germline V gene encodes CDR1 KGHDR and CDR2 SFDVKD. The CDR3 is 12 amino acids.

The chain links TRBV5-1 to TRBJ2-1, with 13 nucleotides matching TRBD2. The CDR3 extends over 19 amino acids. V was clipped by 1 base and J by 10 bases; unmatched bases: 17. Germline CDR1 SGHRS, CDR2 YFSETQ. CDR3 loop: CASSLFPIGTSGESREQFF. The DNA for the CDR3 is TGCGCCAGCAGCTTGTTCCCAATCGGGACTAGCGGGGAGAGTAGGGAGCAGTTCTTC. Full variable domain (outside the CDR3, taken from reference TRBV5-1 and TRBJ2-1): KAGVTQTPRYLIKTRGQQVTLSCSPISGHRSVSWYQQTPGQGLQFLFEYFSETQRNKGNFPGRFSGRQFSNSRSEMNVSTLELGDSALYLCASSLFPIGTSGESREQFFGPGTRLTVL.

The chain has TRBV11-2 and TRBJ1-1; 8 nucleotides line up with TRBD1. This CDR3 has 15 amino acids. Germline V CDR1 and CDR2: SGHAT, FQNNGV. V shed 5 bases and J 4 bases; nucleotides not matched to a gene: 9. The CDR3: CASSALGTGSTEAFF. The CDR3 coding sequence is TGTGCCAGCAGCGCGTTAGGGACAGGCAGCACTGAAGCTTTCTTT.

This clonotype was picked up a small number of times. The V gene is TRBV6-5, the J gene TRBJ2-3; TRBD2 matches 7 bases. Trimming cost V 6 bases and J 6 bases; bases outside gene matches: 12. CDR3 length: 15 residues. Germline V gene sequence: CDR1 MNHEY, CDR2 SVGAGI. The CDR3 DNA reads TGTGCCAGCAGCTACCCTGGGGGGGGGACCGATACGCAGTATTTT. Translation: CASSYPGGGTDTQYF.

In nucleotides, the CDR3 is TGCGCCAGCAGCCGACAACAGGGTCAGCCCCAGCATTTT. Translated: CASSRQQGQPQHF. The chain joins TRBV4-3 to TRBJ1-5; perhaps TRBD1 as D (6 bases). The V end was cut by 4 bases, the J end by 6 bases, with 10 bases between. The CDR3 consists of 13 residues. Germline CDR1 and CDR2: LGHNA and YSLEER.

V is TRBV4-3 and J is TRBJ2-6; D is ambiguous. Germline V gene sequence: CDR1 LGHNA, CDR2 YSLEER. Trimming shortened V by 0 bases and J by 4 bases, and 4 bases separated the two germline ends. The CDR3 consists of 14 residues. CDR3 amino acids: CASSQDLGANVLTF. The CDR3, as DNA: TGCGCCAGCAGCCAAGATCTCGGGGCCAACGTCCTGACTTTC.

The J gene is TRBJ1-2, the V gene TRBV9; 10 nucleotides agree with TRBD1. The CDR3 has 12 residues. The V and J ends lost 3 bases and 14 bases, in that order; junction bases with no gene match: 7. Germline CDR1 reads SGDLS; CDR2 reads YYNGEE. CDR3 in DNA: TGTGCCAGCAGCGAAGGGACAGGGGCGGGTACCTTC. Residues: CASSEGTGAGTF.

This clonotype was detected a few times. This chain uses TRBV6-2 or TRBV6-3 with TRBJ2-1; D is uncertain. The CDR3 has 12 residues. Looked up from germline, CDR1 is MNHEY and CDR2 is SVGEGT. V was trimmed by 3 bases and J by 8 bases, leaving 8 bases between them. Here the CDR3 reads CASSYRVDEQFF. DNA of the CDR3: TGTGCCAGCAGTTATCGGGTGGATGAGCAGTTCTTC.

The chain joins TRBV6-1 to TRBJ1-2; 9 positions agree with TRBD1. The germline V gene encodes CDR1 MNHNS and CDR2 SASEGT. This CDR3 spans 16 amino acids. The trim removed 6 bases at V and 11 bases at J, leaving 19 bases unmatched. The CDR3 DNA sequence: TGTGCCAGCAGCTCAGCCCCGGTCCCGGGACAGGGAGGGTACACCTTC. Its translation: CASSSAPVPGQGGYTF.

In its sample, this clonotype was seen a few times. The chain recombines TRBV12-3 or TRBV12-4 with TRBJ2-7; 8 positions agree with TRBD1. Trimming cost V 5 bases and J 3 bases; bases outside gene matches: 6. This CDR3 is 14 amino acids long. The CDR3 nucleotides read TGTGCCAGCAGTCATGGACAGGGCAACTACGAGCAGTACTTC. Its protein product is CASSHGQGNYEQYF.

This CDR3 is CASSYIQGMNNEQFF. DNA for the CDR3: TGTGCCAGCAGTTACATCCAGGGAATGAACAATGAGCAGTTCTTC. J is TRBJ2-1 and V is TRBV6-2 or TRBV6-3; possibly TRBD1 for D (5 bases). Trimming took 2 bases from V and 5 from J, leaving 13 bases between them. Germline V gives CDR1 MNHEY, CDR2 SVGEGT. The length of the CDR3 is 15 residues.

The chain is built from TRBV5-5 and TRBJ1-5; D might be TRBD1 (5 bases). Deletions cut 5 bases from V and 4 bases from J, with 19 bases between. Germline CDR1 SGHKS, CDR2 YYEKEE (reference sequence). The CDR3 sequence is 16 residues long. CDR3 sequence: CASSSDRAIFNQPQHF. The CDR3 nucleotides are TGTGCCAGCAGTTCCGACAGAGCTATCTTTAATCAGCCCCAGCATTTT.

This clonotype has just a few counts. A read error may account for a junction end that differs from germline. This chain joins TRBV12-3 or TRBV12-4 and TRBJ2-1; 12 bases are a match to TRBD2. The CDR3 runs 14 residues. Written as DNA, the CDR3 is TGTGCCAGCAGTCTAGCGGGGGGGCCCCAGGAGCAGTTCTTC. It translates to CASSLAGGPQEQFF.

This clonotype turned up a few times. The rearrangement links TRBV25-1 to TRBJ1-1; 7 nucleotides match TRBD1. Unmatched junction bases numbered 9, after V lost 5 bases and J lost 3 bases. This CDR3 region has 15 residues. Per the germline V gene, CDR1 is MGHDK and CDR2 is SYGVNS. The CDR3: CASSPLGGTDTEAFF. In DNA form, the CDR3 reads TGTGCCAGCAGTCCTCTAGGGGGGACAGACACTGAAGCTTTCTTT.

This clonotype was observed a few times. The CDR3 protein is CASSLFLGTGTGTQYF. CDR3 DNA sequence: TGTGCCAGCAGCTTGTTTTTGGGGACGGGAACTGGGACCCAGTACTTC. The chain is built from TRBV5-8 and TRBJ2-5; tentatively, D is TRBD1 or TRBD2 (5 bases each). The V gene's germline CDR1 is SGHTS and CDR2 YDEGEE. The CDR3 sequence is 16 residues long. V lost 1 base and J lost 7, with 20 bases in between.

V gene TRBV6-5 combines with J gene TRBJ2-5; TRBD2 might be the D (5 bases). V was clipped by 0 bases and J by 1 base, with 9 bases between them. The CDR3 has 15 residues. Per the germline V gene, CDR1 is MNHEY and CDR2 is SVGAGI. In DNA form, the CDR3 reads TGTGCCAGCAGTTACTCGGACTTAGCCCAAGAGACCCAGTACTTC. Protein: CASSYSDLAQETQYF.

In its sample, this clonotype was seen a few times. The V gene is TRBV12-3 or TRBV12-4, the J gene TRBJ1-1; D not certain. The CDR3 is 13 amino acids. Trimming left V 1 base short and J 9 bases short, with 12 bases between. The CDR3 nucleotides are TGTGCCAGCAGTTTAGAACAGCGAAGACAAGCTTTCTTT. Its translation is CASSLEQRRQAFF.

In this sample, this clonotype turned up a few times. The rearrangement uses TRBV4-2 and TRBJ2-5, with D uncertain. The CDR3 runs 16 residues. Per the germline V gene, CDR1 is LGHNA and CDR2 is YNFKEQ. V lost 0 bases to trimming and J lost 0 bases, with 11 bases between them. The CDR3 sequence is CASSQDTSEYQETQYF. DNA for the CDR3: TGTGCCAGCAGCCAAGATACAAGCGAGTACCAAGAGACCCAGTACTTC.

The chain is built from TRBV21-1 and TRBJ2-3; the table's D gene call, TRBD1, was not cross checked with the DNA. TRBV21-1 counts as a pseudogene. CDR3 length equals 16 residues. The CDR3 reads CASSTQLQGNTDTQYF. The CDR3 nucleotides read TGTGCCAGCAGCACCCAACTACAGGGTAACACAGATACGCAGTATTTT.

There are a few counts of this clonotype. CDR3 nucleotide sequence: TGTGCCAGTGAACAGGGAGGAGGCACTGAAGCTTTCTTT. The encoded protein is CASEQGGGTEAFF. V usage is TRBV6-1 and J usage is TRBJ1-1; perhaps TRBD1 as D (6 bases). This CDR3 has 13 residues. CDR1 MNHNS and CDR2 SASEGT come from the germline V gene. V gave up 9 bases and J gave up 4 bases, with 15 bases separating them.

This clonotype was observed at least ten times. The genes are TRBV4-2 and TRBJ2-5, with 8 positions matching TRBD2. The V gene end was trimmed by 4 bases and the J gene end by 4 bases; junction bases not matched to a gene: 11. Germline CDR1 and CDR2: LGHNA and YNFKEQ. The CDR3 has 16 amino acids. The CDR3 reads CASSPSPGTSLETQYF. DNA of the CDR3: TGTGCCAGCAGCCCTTCTCCCGGGACTAGTCTAGAGACCCAGTACTTC.

A word on this clonotype: The missing conserved phenylalanine or tryptophan at the end of this CDR3 makes a read error likely. The chain joins TRBV20-1 to TRBJ2-6; D is unresolved. The CDR3 is 15 amino acids. Germline V gene lookup returns CDR1 DFQATT and CDR2 SNEGSKA (reference sequence). The V and J ends lost 3 bases and 2 bases respectively, with 11 bases between them. CDR3 protein: CSASQAHAGANVLTV. Here the CDR3 DNA reads TGCAGTGCTAGTCAGGCCCACGCTGGGGCCAACGTCCTGACTGTC.

This clonotype was seen repeatedly, ten times or more. The rearrangement joins TRBV5-1 to TRBJ2-7; tentative D call: TRBD2 (6 bases). Germline CDR1 SGHRS, CDR2 YFSETQ. The V gene lost 2 bases and the J gene lost 5 bases, with 11 bases spanning the gap. This CDR3 contains 13 residues. CDR3 bases: TGCGCCAGCAGCTTTCAGGGAGGTAACGAGCAGTACTTC. Translation gives CASSFQGGNEQYF.